These 18 T cell receptor beta chains came from one sample sequenced in a study of spatial heterogeneity in lung cancer. Described time point: sample taken at primary tumor resection. Unsorted samples of tumor, nontumor lung or frozen PBMC had their whole RNA sequenced. MiXCR, applied by TCRdb to the 5' RACE reads, yields one record per CDR3 protein. The sample includes some 21,000 distinct CDR3 sequences, 4% to 5% of them seen just once. The sequences come from PBMCs, collected at surgery. These receptors were obtained from a male donor with early-stage non-small cell lung cancer.

This clonotype appeared many times. The rearrangement joins TRBV7-2 to TRBJ1-5; no clear D gene. Trimming removed 5 bases at V and 6 bases at J, with 17 bases between. This CDR3 is 15 amino acids long. Germline values: CDR1 SGHTA, CDR2 FQGNSA. CDR3 sequence reads: CASSPVRGMGQPQHF. CDR3 DNA: TGTGCCAGCAGCCCAGTTCGAGGGATGGGTCAGCCCCAGCATTTT.

This clonotype was observed at least ten times. The J gene is TRBJ2-1, the V gene TRBV12-3 or TRBV12-4, with no clear D. The V end was cut by 7 bases, the J end by 2 bases, with 12 bases between. This CDR3 has 14 amino acids. The CDR3 DNA is TGTGCCAGCACCCCCAGCATAACCTACAATGAGCAGTTCTTC. Its protein is CASTPSITYNEQFF.

By its share, this clonotype is medium-sized. This chain joins TRBV5-1 and TRBJ1-1; TRBD1 matches 8 bases. Trimming at V came to 1 base and at J to 4 bases, leaving 3 bases not matched to a gene. This CDR3 region has 14 residues. CDR1 and CDR2 from the germline V gene are SGHRS and YFSETQ. The CDR3 loop reads CASSLTGQGTEAFF. Here the CDR3 DNA reads TGCGCCAGCAGCTTGACCGGACAGGGCACTGAAGCTTTCTTT.

This clonotype was counted at least ten times. This chain joins TRBV2 and TRBJ2-1; 16 bases fit TRBD2. The CDR3 runs 15 residues. Losses at the gene ends were 4 bases for V and 7 bases for J; bases not matched to a gene: 1. Germline CDR1 SNHLY, CDR2 FYNNEI. The CDR3 DNA reads TGTGCCAGCAGTGCGGGACTAGCGGGGGGGAATGAGCAGTTCTTC. This translates into CASSAGLAGGNEQFF.

This clonotype is deemed medium-sized. The chain uses TRBV29-1 and TRBJ2-3; D may be TRBD2 (5 bases). The CDR3 contains 13 residues. V lost 3 bases to trimming and J lost 2 bases, with 9 bases between them. CDR1 is SQVTM, CDR2 ANQGSEA, per germline. CDR3 region: CSVETGFTDTQYF. The CDR3 DNA follows: TGCAGCGTTGAGACGGGGTTCACAGATACGCAGTATTTT.

In its sample, this clonotype was seen many times. The gene calls are TRBV27 and TRBJ2-5; D is perhaps TRBD1 or TRBD2 (5 bases each). The V and J ends lost 5 bases and 3 bases respectively, with 13 bases between them. CDR1 MNHEY and CDR2 SMNVEV come from the germline V gene (reference sequence). The CDR3 spans 14 residues. For the CDR3, the DNA is TGTGCCAGCAGTCCCCTGGGGGAGAAAGAGACCCAGTACTTC. It specifies CASSPLGEKETQYF.

In its sample, this clonotype was seen many times. The V gene is TRBV20-1, the J gene TRBJ2-2; TRBD2 matches 10 bases. V gave up 0 bases and J gave up 0 bases; unmatched junction bases: 7. From germline, CDR1 is DFQATT and CDR2 SNEGSKA (reference sequence). The CDR3 sequence is 18 residues long. Written as DNA, the CDR3 is TGCAGTGCTAGAGATCGAACTAGCGGGACCCCGAACACCGGGGAGCTGTTTTTT. This encodes CSARDRTSGTPNTGELFF.

This clonotype turned up a few times. The CDR3 DNA sequence: TGTGCCAGCAGTTTACAGACTAGCGGCTCCTACAATGAGCAGTTCTTC. Protein sequence: CASSLQTSGSYNEQFF. V and J are TRBV27 and TRBJ2-1, with TRBD2 matching 9 bases. The CDR3 runs 16 residues. V lost 2 bases to trimming and J lost 0 bases; unmatched junction nucleotides: 2. Per germline, CDR1 MNHEY and CDR2 SMNVEV (reference sequence).

This clonotype was detected ten times or more. The chain combines TRBV24-1 with TRBJ1-5; D is unresolved. Germline CDR1 and CDR2: KGHDR and SFDVKD. The V end lost 4 bases, the J end lost 1 base, and 7 bases lay between the germline ends. This CDR3 is built from 14 residues. CDR3 sequence: CATSDRSSNQPQHF. CDR3 coding DNA: TGTGCCACCAGTGACAGGTCAAGCAATCAGCCCCAGCATTTT.

This clonotype showed up many times. The chain recombines TRBV20-1 with TRBJ1-5; D may be TRBD1 (6 bases). The CDR3 covers 14 residues. Germline loops: CDR1 DFQATT, CDR2 SNEGSKA (reference sequence). Between the trimmed V and J ends, which lost 6 bases and 7 bases, there was a span of 19 bases. CDR3 sequence: CSAVGGGTNQPQHF. For the CDR3, the DNA is TGCAGTGCGGTAGGGGGGGGCACAAACCAGCCCCAGCATTTT.

This clonotype came up many times. Here the CDR3 reads CSARRLGEIIYNEQFF. The DNA for the CDR3 is TGCAGTGCTAGAAGGCTGGGAGAGATTATTTACAATGAGCAGTTCTTC. V is TRBV20-1 and J is TRBJ2-1; D is possibly TRBD2 (5 bases). The CDR3 is made up of 16 amino acids. Trimming shortened V by 2 bases and J by 4 bases, and 18 bases separated the two germline ends. Germline CDR1 DFQATT, CDR2 SNEGSKA (reference sequence).

There are many counts of this clonotype. The V gene is TRBV20-1, the J gene TRBJ2-7; 7 nucleotides match TRBD2. Germline values: CDR1 DFQATT, CDR2 SNEGSKA (reference sequence). The V gene end was trimmed by 6 bases and the J gene end by 0 bases; junction bases not matched to a gene: 8. This CDR3 comprises 14 residues. CDR3 nucleotide sequence: TGCAGTGCGCCTCCCACTAGCGACTCCTACGAGCAGTACTTC. Translated, it gives CSAPPTSDSYEQYF.

This clonotype is medium-sized (0.01 to 0.1%) in the sample. This chain joins TRBV20-1 and TRBJ1-6, with a possible D match to TRBD1 (6 bases). Germline V gene lookup returns CDR1 DFQATT and CDR2 SNEGSKA (reference sequence). The CDR3 sequence is 14 residues long. V was clipped by 1 base and J by 5 bases, with 9 bases between them. The CDR3 region is CSARVGQNNSPLHF. The CDR3 coding sequence is TGCAGTGCTAGAGTAGGACAGAATAATTCACCCCTCCACTTT.

This clonotype was detected a few times. Written as DNA, the CDR3 is TGTGCCAGCATCGGGACAGGGAACTATGGCTACACCTTC. This encodes CASIGTGNYGYTF. This chain connects TRBV28 to TRBJ1-2; TRBD1 agrees at 9 bases. The CDR3 consists of 13 residues. Germline CDR1 reads MDHEN; CDR2 reads SYDVKM. The ends lost 7 bases at V and 2 bases at J; junction bases unmatched: 2.

This clonotype was detected many times. The chain is built from TRBV20-1 and TRBJ2-1; 10 positions match TRBD2. V gave up 2 bases and J gave up 4 bases; unmatched junction bases: 5. Germline loops: CDR1 DFQATT, CDR2 SNEGSKA (reference sequence). The CDR3 spans 15 residues. CDR3 sequence: CSARSSGSDYNEQFF. The CDR3 nucleotides read TGCAGTGCTAGATCTAGCGGGAGTGATTACAATGAGCAGTTCTTC.

This clonotype has a count of ten or more. The chain carries TRBV9 and TRBJ1-3, with a tentative D call TRBD1 (5 bases). CDR3 length: 16 amino acids. Germline CDR1 SGDLS, CDR2 YYNGEE. Trimming cost V 3 bases and J 1 base, with 14 bases left between them. The CDR3 protein is CASSAQGVVSGNTIYF. The CDR3 DNA sequence: TGTGCCAGCAGCGCCCAGGGAGTAGTTTCTGGAAACACCATATATTTT.

This clonotype occurred many times. J is TRBJ2-1 and V is TRBV29-1, with 8 bases fitting TRBD1. V shed 7 bases and J 0 bases; nucleotides not matched to a gene: 2. There are 13 residues in the CDR3. The germline V gene has CDR1 SQVTM and CDR2 ANQGSEA. CDR3 nucleotide sequence: TGCAGCGCGGACAGGGACTCCTACAATGAGCAGTTCTTC. Its translation: CSADRDSYNEQFF.

This clonotype ranks as medium-sized (0.01 to 0.1%). The V call is TRBV2, the J call TRBJ2-7; unclear D gene. V was cut by 3 bases and J by 3 bases, with 6 bases left in between. The CDR3 has 12 amino acids. Germline V gene sequence: CDR1 SNHLY, CDR2 FYNNEI. The CDR3 region is CASSDSYYEQYF. The CDR3 DNA follows: TGTGCCAGCAGTGACAGCTACTACGAGCAGTACTTC.